Listed below are T cell receptor beta chains from one sample, sequenced in a study of response to subunit inactivated influenza vaccine. TCRdb used MiXCR to reprocess the RT-PCR reads, holding one entry per CDR3 protein. This table has approximately 680,000 distinct CDR3 sequences, 15% to 18% appearing once. The sequencing here drew on PBMCs from blood, taken 11 to 12 days after vaccination. The source of these receptors is a man aged 50 to 60 who received an inactivated influenza vaccine. Both conserved end residues are part of each CDR3. Each record gives: D gene, clone size, V gene, J gene, CDR3 DNA, CDR3 protein. The D gene is left open where the match is weak. Some rows mark clone size as missing; the rest say once, few, many or name a class of expanded clone.

D gene: .; clone size: few; V gene: TRBV13; J gene: TRBJ2-4; CDR3 DNA: TGTGCCAGCAGCTTACAGGTAGAAAACATTCAGTACTTC; CDR3 protein: CASSLQVENIQYF
D gene: TRBD1; clone size: few; V gene: TRBV5-1; J gene: TRBJ1-6; CDR3 DNA: TGCGCCAGCAGCTCTTTACCCGGGACAGGGGATTCACCCCTCCACTTT; CDR3 protein: CASSSLPGTGDSPLHF
D gene: .; clone size: .; V gene: TRBV7-2; J gene: TRBJ2-3; CDR3 DNA: TGTGCCAGCAGCCCCGAACCTGACAGGCCCTGGGATACGCAGTATTTT; CDR3 protein: CASSPEPDRPWDTQYF
D gene: TRBD1; clone size: .; V gene: TRBV5-1; J gene: TRBJ1-1; CDR3 DNA: TGCGCCAGCAACAAAAGGACAGGGGTGAACACTGAAGCTTTCTTT; CDR3 protein: CASNKRTGVNTEAFF
D gene: TRBD2; clone size: .; V gene: TRBV25-1; J gene: TRBJ2-1; CDR3 DNA: TGTGCCAGCAGTGCAACAAAAGGGAGCGGGAGGGCCAGTGAGCAGTTCTTC; CDR3 protein: CASSATKGSGRASEQFF
D gene: .; clone size: .; V gene: TRBV24-1; J gene: TRBJ2-3; CDR3 DNA: TGTGCCACGGCCCTGGGGGGAACCTTCACAGATACGCAGTATTTT; CDR3 protein: CATALGGTFTDTQYF
D gene: TRBD1; clone size: .; V gene: TRBV25-1; J gene: TRBJ2-2; CDR3 DNA: TGTGCCAGCAGTTCAGGGGGTTACACCGGGGAGCTGTTTTTT; CDR3 protein: CASSSGGYTGELFF
D gene: .; clone size: .; V gene: TRBV6-2/TRBV6-3; J gene: TRBJ2-3; CDR3 DNA: TGTGCCAGCAGTTACGTCAGGGTGACTAGCACAGATACGCAGTATTTT; CDR3 protein: CASSYVRVTSTDTQYF
D gene: .; clone size: few; V gene: TRBV7-9; J gene: TRBJ2-1; CDR3 DNA: TGTGCCAGCAGCTCCCGTGGGGGGGGCGGTGAGCAGTTCTTC; CDR3 protein: CASSSRGGGGEQFF
D gene: TRBD2; clone size: .; V gene: TRBV7-6; J gene: TRBJ2-3; CDR3 DNA: TGTGCCAGCAGCTTCGCGGGGGGCACCCTTGCGGCGCAGTATTTT; CDR3 protein: CASSFAGGTLAAQYF
D gene: .; clone size: .; V gene: TRBV4-2; J gene: TRBJ2-3; CDR3 DNA: TGTGCCAGCAGCCCGGCTGCCTTTGAACGCACAGATACGCAGTATTTT; CDR3 protein: CASSPAAFERTDTQYF
D gene: .; clone size: few; V gene: TRBV2; J gene: TRBJ2-6; CDR3 DNA: TGTGCCAGCAAACGGAGGCGTGCCTCCGGGACCTATAGTATGGGGGCCAACGTCCTGACTTTC; CDR3 protein: CASKRRRASGTYSMGANVLTF
D gene: .; clone size: .; V gene: TRBV28; J gene: TRBJ1-1; CDR3 DNA: TGTGCCGTCAACCCGGGACGGACTGAAGCTTTCTTT; CDR3 protein: CAVNPGRTEAFF
D gene: .; clone size: few; V gene: TRBV29-1; J gene: TRBJ2-7; CDR3 DNA: TGCAGCGTTGAACCCCTGGACAGAAAAAACTACGAGCAGTACTTC; CDR3 protein: CSVEPLDRKNYEQYF
D gene: .; clone size: few; V gene: TRBV7-9; J gene: TRBJ2-5; CDR3 DNA: TGTGCCAGCAGCCACTGGGGGCCCCGAGAGACCCAGTACTTC; CDR3 protein: CASSHWGPRETQYF
D gene: TRBD1; clone size: .; V gene: TRBV20-1; J gene: TRBJ1-5; CDR3 DNA: TGCAGTGCTAGAGTACCGACAGGGGCTCAGCCCCAGCATTTT; CDR3 protein: CSARVPTGAQPQHF
D gene: .; clone size: few; V gene: TRBV7-2; J gene: TRBJ2-3; CDR3 DNA: TGTGCCAGCAGCTTCGGGGGTGCGACAGATACGCAGTATTTT; CDR3 protein: CASSFGGATDTQYF
D gene: .; clone size: few; V gene: TRBV24-1; J gene: TRBJ2-2; CDR3 DNA: TGTGCCACCAGTGATACAGCCGACACCGGGGAGCTGTTTTTT; CDR3 protein: CATSDTADTGELFF
D gene: TRBD1; clone size: few; V gene: TRBV29-1; J gene: TRBJ2-3; CDR3 DNA: TGCAGCGTTGAGCGGCAGGGGGCCCCAGATACGCAGTATTTT; CDR3 protein: CSVERQGAPDTQYF
D gene: .; clone size: .; V gene: TRBV4-3; J gene: TRBJ1-1; CDR3 DNA: TGCGCCAGCAGCCAATTTTTAGGCGTGAACACTGAAGCTTTCTTT; CDR3 protein: CASSQFLGVNTEAFF
D gene: .; clone size: .; V gene: TRBV20-1; J gene: TRBJ1-2; CDR3 DNA: TGCAGTGCCCCCCCCGGGGCGGCCGGCTACACCTTC; CDR3 protein: CSAPPGAAGYTF
D gene: .; clone size: .; V gene: TRBV29-1; J gene: TRBJ1-5; CDR3 DNA: TGCAGCGTTTCAGGAGGGAATAGCAATCAGCCCCAGCATTTT; CDR3 protein: CSVSGGNSNQPQHF
D gene: TRBD1; clone size: .; V gene: TRBV20-1; J gene: TRBJ2-2; CDR3 DNA: TGCAGTGCTAGACAGGACAGGGCCCCCACCGGGGAGCTGTTTTTT; CDR3 protein: CSARQDRAPTGELFF
D gene: .; clone size: few; V gene: TRBV20-1; J gene: TRBJ2-7; CDR3 DNA: TGCAGTGCTCTGGGTTCCTACGAGCAGTACTTC; CDR3 protein: CSALGSYEQYF
D gene: .; clone size: .; V gene: TRBV7-9; J gene: TRBJ1-2; CDR3 DNA: TGTGCCAGCAGTCTCTACTTGTCCGCCGGCCCCTATGGCTACACCTTC; CDR3 protein: CASSLYLSAGPYGYTF
D gene: .; clone size: .; V gene: TRBV6-2/TRBV6-3; J gene: TRBJ2-5; CDR3 DNA: TGTGCCAGCAGCCGGGACCTCGGCCAAGAGACCCAGTACTTC; CDR3 protein: CASSRDLGQETQYF
D gene: .; clone size: many; V gene: TRBV29-1; J gene: TRBJ2-5; CDR3 DNA: TGCAGCGTTGAAGGCCAACAGGGTGGAGAGACCCAGTACTTC; CDR3 protein: CSVEGQQGGETQYF
D gene: .; clone size: few; V gene: TRBV5-5; J gene: TRBJ1-2; CDR3 DNA: TGTGCCAGCAGCTTGGAAGGATACGGCGGCTATGGCTACACCTTC; CDR3 protein: CASSLEGYGGYGYTF
D gene: TRBD2; clone size: .; V gene: TRBV11-1; J gene: TRBJ2-2; CDR3 DNA: TGTGCCAGCAGCCTCCTGGGGGGACTAGCGGGACACACCGGGGAGCTGTTTTTT; CDR3 protein: CASSLLGGLAGHTGELFF
D gene: .; clone size: few; V gene: TRBV7-2; J gene: TRBJ2-1; CDR3 DNA: TGTGCCAGCAGCTCTCGGGAGAGGGGGCAGTTCTTC; CDR3 protein: CASSSRERGQFF
D gene: .; clone size: .; V gene: TRBV2; J gene: TRBJ2-7; CDR3 DNA: TGTGCCAGCAGTGAGTTCCGGGGATTAAACTCCTACGAGCAGTACTTC; CDR3 protein: CASSEFRGLNSYEQYF
D gene: TRBD2; clone size: few; V gene: TRBV5-1; J gene: TRBJ2-7; CDR3 DNA: TGCGCCAGCAGCTTGGCTAGGAGCTCTAGCGGGAGGTCCTACGAGCAGTACTTC; CDR3 protein: CASSLARSSSGRSYEQYF
D gene: .; clone size: .; V gene: TRBV5-6; J gene: TRBJ2-5; CDR3 DNA: TGTGCCAGCAGCTTTTGGGGACATGGAGAAGAGACCCAGTACTTC; CDR3 protein: CASSFWGHGEETQYF
D gene: .; clone size: many; V gene: TRBV7-2; J gene: TRBJ2-3; CDR3 DNA: TGTGCCAGCAGCCGGGCGTCAACAGATACGCAGTATTTT; CDR3 protein: CASSRASTDTQYF
D gene: TRBD2; clone size: few; V gene: TRBV9; J gene: TRBJ2-2; CDR3 DNA: TGTGCCAGCAGCTCGGGACTAGAAAACGCCGGGGAGCTGTTTTTT; CDR3 protein: CASSSGLENAGELFF
D gene: TRBD1; clone size: few; V gene: TRBV29-1; J gene: TRBJ2-1; CDR3 DNA: TGCAGCGTTGCCCGAGGGTGGGACAGATCCTACAATGAGCAGTTCTTC; CDR3 protein: CSVARGWDRSYNEQFF
D gene: .; clone size: many; V gene: TRBV11-2; J gene: TRBJ2-2; CDR3 DNA: TGTGCCAGCAGCTTAGATCCCACAGGGCTGATTGAAGACCGGGAGCTGTTTTTT; CDR3 protein: CASSLDPTGLIEDRELFF
D gene: .; clone size: few; V gene: TRBV10-3; J gene: TRBJ1-2; CDR3 DNA: TGTGCCATAGGACAGACGTATGGCTACACCTTC; CDR3 protein: CAIGQTYGYTF
D gene: .; clone size: .; V gene: TRBV2; J gene: TRBJ1-2; CDR3 DNA: TGTGCCAGCATACTAGGGACTCTCTATGACTATGGCTACACCTTC; CDR3 protein: CASILGTLYDYGYTF
D gene: .; clone size: many; V gene: TRBV29-1; J gene: TRBJ2-5; CDR3 DNA: TGCAGCGTTGAAGTCATCGTGACAACCCAGTACTTC; CDR3 protein: CSVEVIVTTQYF
D gene: .; clone size: .; V gene: TRBV20-1; J gene: TRBJ2-1; CDR3 DNA: TGCAGCGCTTCTTTTACAGCGGGTGTAAATGAGCAGTTCTTC; CDR3 protein: CSASFTAGVNEQFF
D gene: TRBD1; clone size: .; V gene: TRBV5-6; J gene: TRBJ1-1; CDR3 DNA: TGTGCCAGCAGCCGCGACTACAGGGGTGGAGACACTGAAGCTTTCTTT; CDR3 protein: CASSRDYRGGDTEAFF
D gene: TRBD1; clone size: .; V gene: TRBV5-1; J gene: TRBJ2-3; CDR3 DNA: TGCGCCAGCAGCCTCGCTACCGGGACAGGGATGAATACGCAGTATTTT; CDR3 protein: CASSLATGTGMNTQYF
D gene: .; clone size: .; V gene: TRBV30; J gene: TRBJ2-2; CDR3 DNA: TGTGCCTGCAAACAGGAGGCGCTCGGCACCGGGGAGCTGTTTTTT; CDR3 protein: CACKQEALGTGELFF
D gene: .; clone size: .; V gene: TRBV2; J gene: TRBJ2-5; CDR3 DNA: TGTGCCAGCAGTGATCAACTCAGTTCCCAAGAGACCCAGTACTTC; CDR3 protein: CASSDQLSSQETQYF
D gene: .; clone size: .; V gene: TRBV4-2; J gene: TRBJ2-5; CDR3 DNA: TGTGCCAGCAGCCAAAAAAATATCGGGGGCGTCCCGGAGACCCAGTACTTC; CDR3 protein: CASSQKNIGGVPETQYF
D gene: .; clone size: many; V gene: TRBV20-1; J gene: TRBJ2-5; CDR3 DNA: TGCAGTGCTCCAGGACCTCTCAGGGCCTACCAAGAGACCCAGTACTTC; CDR3 protein: CSAPGPLRAYQETQYF
D gene: .; clone size: .; V gene: TRBV18; J gene: TRBJ1-2; CDR3 DNA: TGTGCCAGCTCACCATCAGCTAACTATGGCTACACCTTC; CDR3 protein: CASSPSANYGYTF